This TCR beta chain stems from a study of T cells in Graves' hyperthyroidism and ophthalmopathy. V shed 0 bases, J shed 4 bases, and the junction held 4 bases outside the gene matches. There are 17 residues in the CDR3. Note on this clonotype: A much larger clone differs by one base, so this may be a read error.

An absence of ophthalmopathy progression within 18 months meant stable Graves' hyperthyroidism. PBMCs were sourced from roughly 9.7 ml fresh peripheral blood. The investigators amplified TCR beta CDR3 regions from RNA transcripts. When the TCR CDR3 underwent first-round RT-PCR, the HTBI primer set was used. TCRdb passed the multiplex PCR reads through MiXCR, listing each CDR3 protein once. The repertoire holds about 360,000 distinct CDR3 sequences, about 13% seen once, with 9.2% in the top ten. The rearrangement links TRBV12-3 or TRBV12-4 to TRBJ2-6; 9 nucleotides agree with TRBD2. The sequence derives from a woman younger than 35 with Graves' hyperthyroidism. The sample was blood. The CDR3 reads CASSLAGLAAGANVLTF. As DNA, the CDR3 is TGTGCCAGCAGTTTAGCGGGACTAGCCGCCGGGGCCAACGTCCTGACTTTC.